The subject of this entry is one TCR beta chain. The data stem from a study of blood T cell repertoires in COVID-19. Across the whole study: COVID-19 samples, acute and convalescent, were from the United States, Italy and Spain. PBMCs, B-cell-depleted T cells, or T cells provided the cDNA or gDNA that made up the material.

The V end lost 1 base, the J end lost 11 bases, and 8 bases lay between the germline ends. CDR1 and CDR2 (germline): KGHDR, SFDVKD. CDR3 length: 12 residues. As handled by the study authors: Reference gene primer amplification yielded estimated nucleated cell counts. Generated by immunoSEQ multiplex PCR, the TCRdb table keeps only in-frame clones and is missing some. That table is the source of V, J and clone size, and D and trimming were worked out from the DNA. In the table there are over 350,000 clones, roughly 89% of which are singletons. The TCR was taken from a woman in her 30s with acute or convalescent COVID-19. This chain uses TRBV24-1 with TRBJ2-1; D perhaps matches TRBD2 (5 bases). The specimen was peripheral blood. Here the CDR3 DNA reads TGTGCCACCAGTGATTTAGAGGGCCAGCAGTTCTTC. The encoded protein is CATSDLEGQQFF.